The clone carrying this T cell receptor beta chain was seen a handful of times. What it binds is unknown. It was with a sample-barcoded 5' primer and a J-beta primer mix that a second PCR of about 6 to 11 cycles was run. TCRdb reprocessed the 5' RACE reads with MiXCR, giving one entry per CDR3 protein. The sample holds roughly 500,000 distinct CDR3 sequences, 27% seen once. The germline V and J ends were trimmed by 4 bases and 4 bases, with 13 bases remaining between them. The CDR3 totals 15 residues. The germline V gene has CDR1 LGHNA and CDR2 YSLEER. The data stem from a study of blood T cells in healthy people across ages. General study findings and limits: Donors of long life had a larger count of naive CD4+ cells and greater diversity than aged donors.

This TCR was recovered from a woman in her sixties or seventies in good health. The sample was blood. This chain links TRBV4-3 with TRBJ1-4; D is unclear. CDR3 in DNA: TGCGCCAGCAGCCCTAATCCGGTTATTAATGAAAAACTGTTTTTT. This codes for CASSPNPVINEKLFF.